The text below deals with one T cell receptor (beta chain). The entry originates in a study of T-cell reconstitution after alpha-beta-depleted transplantation in children. Unique molecular identifiers were incorporated when the TCRbeta library was constructed. TCRdb reprocessed the PCR reads with MiXCR, giving one entry per CDR3 protein. Here the sample spans over 550,000 distinct CDR3 sequences, 10% being singletons. Trimming removed 3 bases from V and 0 bases from J; junction bases left unmatched: 2. Germline V gene lookup returns CDR1 MNHEY and CDR2 SVGAGI. The CDR3 has 14 amino acids. The origin of this receptor is a human donor who donated a stem cell graft to a child with acute myeloid leukemia. The gene calls are TRBV6-5 and TRBJ2-7; 7 bases match TRBD2. The sequenced sample was PBMCs from the stem cell graft donor, obtained from the stem cell graft. DNA of the CDR3: TGTGCCAGCAGTTATGGGAGGGCCTCCTACGAGCAGTACTTC. Its translation is CASSYGRASYEQYF.